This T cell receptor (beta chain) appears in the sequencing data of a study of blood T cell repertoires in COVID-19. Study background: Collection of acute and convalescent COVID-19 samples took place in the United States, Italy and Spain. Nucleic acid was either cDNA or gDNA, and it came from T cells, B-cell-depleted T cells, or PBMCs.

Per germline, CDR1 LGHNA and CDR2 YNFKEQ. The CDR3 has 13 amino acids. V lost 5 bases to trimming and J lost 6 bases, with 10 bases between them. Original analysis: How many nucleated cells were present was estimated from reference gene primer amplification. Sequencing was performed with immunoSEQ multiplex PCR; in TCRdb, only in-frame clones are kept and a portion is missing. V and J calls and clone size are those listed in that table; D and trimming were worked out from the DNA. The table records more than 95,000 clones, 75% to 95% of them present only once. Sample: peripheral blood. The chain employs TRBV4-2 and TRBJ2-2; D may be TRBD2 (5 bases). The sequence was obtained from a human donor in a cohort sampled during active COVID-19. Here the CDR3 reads CASSDPGAGELFF. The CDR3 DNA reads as TGTGCCAGCAGCGACCCCGGGGCCGGGGAGCTGTTTTTT.